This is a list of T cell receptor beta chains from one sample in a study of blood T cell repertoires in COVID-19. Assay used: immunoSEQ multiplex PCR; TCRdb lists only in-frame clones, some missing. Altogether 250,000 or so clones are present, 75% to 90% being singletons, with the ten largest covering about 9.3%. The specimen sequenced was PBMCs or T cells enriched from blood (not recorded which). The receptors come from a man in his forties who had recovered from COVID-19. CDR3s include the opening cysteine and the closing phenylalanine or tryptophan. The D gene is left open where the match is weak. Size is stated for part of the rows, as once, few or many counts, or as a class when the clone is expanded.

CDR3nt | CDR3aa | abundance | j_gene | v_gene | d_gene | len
TGTGCCAGCAGCCGAACTAACACTGAAGCTTTCTTT | CASSRTNTEAFF | few | TRBJ1-1 | TRBV5-4 | . | 12
TGTGCCAGCAGTTACTTCCGGGACAGGGATCCCTATTTTGCACCCCTCCACTTT | CASSYFRDRDPYFAPLHF | . | TRBJ1-6 | TRBV6-2/TRBV6-3 | TRBD1 | 18
TGTGCCAGCAGTTCCTCGGTACAGACCTATGGCTACACCTTC | CASSSSVQTYGYTF | . | TRBJ1-2 | TRBV27 | . | 14
TGCGCCAGCAGCTTACTTTACGGACTCCTCTACGAGCAGTACTTC | CASSLLYGLLYEQYF | . | TRBJ2-7 | TRBV5-1 | . | 15
TGTGCCACCAGTGGAACAGGGAATGAAAAACTGTTTTTT | CATSGTGNEKLFF | . | TRBJ1-4 | TRBV24-1 | . | 13
TGTGCCAGTAGCTCGACAGGGAACACTGAAGCTTTCTTT | CASSSTGNTEAFF | . | TRBJ1-1 | TRBV19 | . | 13
TGTGCCAGCTCACCGAGGCAGCCCCACACCGGGGAGCTGTTTTTT | CASSPRQPHTGELFF | once | TRBJ2-2 | TRBV18 | . | 15
TGTGCCAGCTCACTGAATAAGCGGGGTACGGGCTACGAGCAGTACTTC | CASSLNKRGTGYEQYF | once | TRBJ2-7 | TRBV18 | TRBD2 | 16
TGTGCCAGCAGCCCGACTAGCGGAACCTACGAGCAGTACTTC | CASSPTSGTYEQYF | . | TRBJ2-7 | TRBV28 | TRBD2 | 14
TGTGCCAGTAGTATCAGGGTTTGGGAGACCCAGTACTTC | CASSIRVWETQYF | . | TRBJ2-5 | TRBV19 | . | 13
TGCGCCAGCAGCAAGACTAGCGGGATAAGCTCCTACGAGCAGTACTTC | CASSKTSGISSYEQYF | few | TRBJ2-7 | TRBV4-3 | TRBD2 | 16
TGTGCCAGCAGTTACCCAGGAGGTTCGTCTTTCTTT | CASSYPGGSSFF | . | TRBJ1-1 | TRBV6-5 | . | 12
TGTGCCAGCTCACCGCGAGGGATGAACACTGAAGCTTTCTTT | CASSPRGMNTEAFF | . | TRBJ1-1 | TRBV18 | . | 14
TGTGCCACCTCCGGACTAGTCGGGGGGGAGACCCAGTACTTC | CATSGLVGGETQYF | . | TRBJ2-5 | TRBV2 | TRBD2 | 14
TGTGCCAGCCGGACAGGAGTCGACTATGGCTACACCTTC | CASRTGVDYGYTF | few | TRBJ1-2 | TRBV2 | TRBD1 | 13
TGTGCCAGCAGTGCTGCAGGGGGCTTCTATGGCTACACCTTC | CASSAAGGFYGYTF | once | TRBJ1-2 | TRBV25-1 | TRBD1 | 14
TGCGCCAGCACCCCCGGGACAGGGGTTGCCGGGGAGCTGTTTTTT | CASTPGTGVAGELFF | . | TRBJ2-2 | TRBV5-1 | TRBD1 | 15
TGTGCCAGCAGTTTATCCCGGGGGACAGGGCAGGACTATGGCTACACCTTC | CASSLSRGTGQDYGYTF | . | TRBJ1-2 | TRBV27 | TRBD1 | 17
TGTGCCAGCGGTTTACCGGGACAGGGGAACACTGAAGCTTTCTTT | CASGLPGQGNTEAFF | . | TRBJ1-1 | TRBV5-4 | TRBD1 | 15
TGTGCCAGCAGGAAAACGGGACAGGGGAAGACCTACGAGCAGTACTTC | CASRKTGQGKTYEQYF | . | TRBJ2-7 | TRBV27 | TRBD1 | 16
TGTGCCAGCAGTTTATCCGGGGGCACCGGGGAGCTGTTTTTT | CASSLSGGTGELFF | . | TRBJ2-2 | TRBV27 | . | 14
TGTGCCAGTAGTATAGGAGAGGGACTAACGAACACCGGGGAGCTGTTTTTT | CASSIGEGLTNTGELFF | . | TRBJ2-2 | TRBV19 | TRBD2 | 17
TGTGCCAGCAAGTACTATGTAAATGAGCAGTTCTTC | CASKYYVNEQFF | . | TRBJ2-1 | TRBV2 | . | 12
TGTGCCAGCAGCTTAACAGCGGGAGGGGGCCCAGATACGCAGTATTTT | CASSLTAGGGPDTQYF | . | TRBJ2-3 | TRBV7-3 | TRBD2 | 16
TGTGCCAGCAGCCATTGGGACAGACTTTCGACTGAAGCTTTCTTT | CASSHWDRLSTEAFF | . | TRBJ1-1 | TRBV14 | TRBD1 | 15
TGTGCTAGTGGTCTGAGGGTGTTGAACACTGAAGCTTTCTTT | CASGLRVLNTEAFF | . | TRBJ1-1 | TRBV12-5 | . | 14
TGCGCCAGCAGCTTTCGTACTAGCGGGTCTTTCTACGAGCAGTACTTC | CASSFRTSGSFYEQYF | . | TRBJ2-7 | TRBV5-1 | TRBD2 | 16
TGCGCCAGCAGCTTGGGAGGGTTGAACACTGAAGCTTTCTTT | CASSLGGLNTEAFF | . | TRBJ1-1 | TRBV5-1 | . | 14
TGTGCCAGCAGCCGGGACAGGGCCTCTGAGCAGTTCTTC | CASSRDRASEQFF | . | TRBJ2-1 | TRBV6-5 | TRBD1 | 13
TGTGCCAGCAGATTCGGGACTAGCGGCTACGAGCAGTACTTC | CASRFGTSGYEQYF | once | TRBJ2-7 | TRBV6-5 | TRBD2 | 14
TGCAGCGTTGAAGATCGACAGGGTCGGCAAGAGACCCAGTACTTC | CSVEDRQGRQETQYF | . | TRBJ2-5 | TRBV29-1 | TRBD1 | 15
TGCGCCAGCAGCGGGGGTATGTCGGGGGACGAGCAGTACTTC | CASSGGMSGDEQYF | . | TRBJ2-7 | TRBV5-1 | . | 14
TGTGCCAGCAGCCCGACTAGCGGGAGTAACGGGGCCACAGATACGCAGTATTTT | CASSPTSGSNGATDTQYF | . | TRBJ2-3 | TRBV7-9 | TRBD2 | 18
TGCAGCGTTGTCGGGGGGGCTACAGATACGCAGTATTTT | CSVVGGATDTQYF | few | TRBJ2-3 | TRBV29-1 | TRBD2 | 13
TGTGCCACCAGCAGAGATCAGACAGGGGTCTATGGCTACACCTTC | CATSRDQTGVYGYTF | once | TRBJ1-2 | TRBV15 | TRBD1 | 15